The entry that follows covers one T cell receptor (beta chain) sequence. The target antigen is unknown. This sample is part of a study of human T cells and chemical hapten exposure. Study context: On the upper back, patch tests were applied with 0.01% DPC and read at 6 days.

The CDR3 sequence is 18 residues long. V dropped 7 bases and J dropped 2; count of bases not matched to a gene: 17. As to time point: patch test 1, 2 weeks after DPC sensitization. The treatment here: therapeutic diphenylcyclopropenone sensitization with weekly scalp DPC. General study results and limits: Every donor had alopecia, and their immune response may therefore differ from healthy people's. The study found that DPC sensitization did not change TCRs above 1 in 1000 frequency.

In the source study's methods: From around 20,000 to 690,000 TCRs were found per sample, with a median of approximately 96,000. TCRdb re-called the RACE reads with MiXCR, one entry per CDR3 protein. TCRdb, rather than the study authors, made the V and J calls. The data show about 360,000 distinct CDR3 sequences, about 7% seen once. The genes are TRBV12-3 or TRBV12-4 and TRBJ1-1, with 9 bases aligning to TRBD1. The sample here was whole blood, taken in connection with sensitization to the hapten diphenylcyclopropenone (DPC). The receptor was isolated from a woman aged 18-35 years with alopecia areata. Some clones in this sample may be carry-over from other donors' samples. CDR3 DNA sequence: TGTGCCAGCACCTCAGATCTGGGACAGGGAATAATAAACACTGAAGCTTTCTTT. This gives the protein CASTSDLGQGIINTEAFF.